This T cell receptor beta chain was sequenced for a study of brain T cells in children with intractable seizures. The data were produced by immunoSEQ multiplex PCR, yet TCRdb's version contains in-frame clones alone and is incomplete. Of about 110,000 clones in the sample, approximately 94% are singletons; the top ten hold approximately 3.9%. V was clipped by 1 base and J by 3 bases; unmatched bases: 6. The CDR3 totals 17 residues. Germline loops: CDR1 MNHNS, CDR2 SASEGT. V and J are TRBV6-1 and TRBJ2-2; 9 bases map to TRBD1. This receptor was identified in a boy in the first two years of life with hemimegalencephaly and intractable seizures. The sequenced sample was peripheral blood, obtained at surgery. This CDR3 reads CASSEDYRGPDTGELFF. The CDR3 DNA reads TGTGCCAGCAGTGAAGATTACAGGGGGCCTGACACCGGGGAGCTGTTTTTT.